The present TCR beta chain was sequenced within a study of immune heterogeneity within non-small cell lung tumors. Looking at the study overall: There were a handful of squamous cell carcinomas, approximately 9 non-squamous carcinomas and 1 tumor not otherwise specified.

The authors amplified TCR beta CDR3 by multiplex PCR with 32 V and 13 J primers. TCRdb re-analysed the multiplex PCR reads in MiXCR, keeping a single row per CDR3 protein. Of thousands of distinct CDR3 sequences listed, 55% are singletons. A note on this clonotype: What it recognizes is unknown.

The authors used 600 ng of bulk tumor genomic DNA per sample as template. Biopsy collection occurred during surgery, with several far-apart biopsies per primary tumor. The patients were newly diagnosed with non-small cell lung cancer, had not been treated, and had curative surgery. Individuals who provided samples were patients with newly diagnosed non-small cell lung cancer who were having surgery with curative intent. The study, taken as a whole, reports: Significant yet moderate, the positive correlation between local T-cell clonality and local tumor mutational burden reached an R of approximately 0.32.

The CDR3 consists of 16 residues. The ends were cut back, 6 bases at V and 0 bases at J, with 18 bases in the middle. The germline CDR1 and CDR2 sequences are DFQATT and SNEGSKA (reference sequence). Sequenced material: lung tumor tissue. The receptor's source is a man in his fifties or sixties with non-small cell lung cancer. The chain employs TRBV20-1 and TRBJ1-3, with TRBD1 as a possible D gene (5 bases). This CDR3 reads CSATSWDFSSGNTIYF. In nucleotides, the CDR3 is TGCAGTGCCACATCCTGGGACTTTTCCTCTGGAAACACCATATATTTT.